A selection of T cell receptor beta chains follows, all from one sample in a study of T cell repertoires in cytomegalovirus infection. Each CDR3 protein gets one entry after TCRdb re-called the reads with MiXCR. The data contain about 890,000 distinct CDR3 sequences, under 40% of them singletons. Antigens of these TCRs are unknown. Sequenced material: cultured CD8+ T cells from PBMCs, taken from culture after CMV antigen stimulation. The receptors stem from a human donor in good health (CMV status not recorded). Some clones in this sample may be carry-over from other donors' samples. Each CDR3 is given without its conserved first and last residue. The D gene is left open where the match is weak.

v_call d_call cdr3_aa
TRBV6-1 TRBD2 ASSEGLAGSYEQY
TRBV10-3 - AISEGRGFEQETQY
TRBV19 - ASTYTRNTEAF
TRBV7-9 - ASSLGSDILTDTQY
TRBV4-3 TRBD1 ASSQVPGGLNYGYT
TRBV5-1 - ASSKGGTNEKLF
TRBV27 - ASKLIYTGELF
TRBV7-9 - ASSRAPRQYSGNTIY
TRBV7-9 - AILTKRGYGYT
TRBV12-3/TRBV12-4 - ASSPTTRPDTQY
TRBV7-2 - ASSFEALAGEAF
TRBV27 - ASSPLDVGASQPQH
TRBV29-1 - SVEDRRGQF
TRBV6-5 - ASIGPGQRGANVLT
TRBV6-6 TRBD1 ASSYLPGQGSYSNQPQH
TRBV19 - ASSIQTGGRLEPQH
TRBV6-1 - ASSPSLQGAYEQY
TRBV24-1 - ATSAVEAGELF
TRBV15 - ATSRERNSPLH
TRBV7-4 - ASRSLTDVGANVLT
TRBV24-1 - ATSDHGKNTEAF
TRBV19 - ASSISPRSPGNTGELF
TRBV4-1 - ASSPSREGNQPQH
TRBV14 - ASSQESWRRNLVDEQY
TRBV10-3 TRBD1 AISWTGSNTEAF
TRBV27 - ASSSGLPETQY
TRBV4-2 - ASSQDSQAFLNSNQPQH
TRBV5-5 - ASSDDSRGAF
TRBV6-2/TRBV6-3 TRBD1 ASIGFGTASSYNSPLH
TRBV6-1 - ASSDRVANYGYT
TRBV12-3/TRBV12-4 - ASSVPGGGTEAF
TRBV12-3/TRBV12-4 - ASRSEVGETQY
TRBV15 TRBD1 ATSTPDRAENQPQH
TRBV19 TRBD1 ASRVGQGGYEQY
TRBV27 - ASSPGVDNSPLH
TRBV15 - ATSTTVNTGELF
TRBV28 TRBD1 ASSFPYGQGRMNTEAF
TRBV13 - ASSQRQTFAYEQY
TRBV27 TRBD1 ASSPIGTGLSTDTQY
TRBV29-1 - SVVPGDENTIY